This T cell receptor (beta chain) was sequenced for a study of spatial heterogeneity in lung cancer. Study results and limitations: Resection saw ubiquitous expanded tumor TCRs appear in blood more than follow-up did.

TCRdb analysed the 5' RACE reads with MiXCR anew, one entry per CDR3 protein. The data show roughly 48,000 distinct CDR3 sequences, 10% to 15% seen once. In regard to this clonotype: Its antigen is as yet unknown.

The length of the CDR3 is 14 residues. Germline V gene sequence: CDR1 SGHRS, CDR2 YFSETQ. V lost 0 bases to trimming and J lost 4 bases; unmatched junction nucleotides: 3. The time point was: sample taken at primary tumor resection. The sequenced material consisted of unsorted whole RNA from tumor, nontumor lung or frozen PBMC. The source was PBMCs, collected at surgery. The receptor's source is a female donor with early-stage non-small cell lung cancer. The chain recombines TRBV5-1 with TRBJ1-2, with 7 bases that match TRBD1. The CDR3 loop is CASSLDRGAYGYTF. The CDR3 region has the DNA TGCGCCAGCAGCTTGGACAGGGGCGCCTATGGCTACACCTTC.